This TCR beta chain was profiled in a study of persistence of HIV-infected CD4 T cells (dated by TCRdb to the early 2020s). Background for the entire study: CMV- and HIV-1 Gag-responding CD4+ T cells were isolated from ART-treated individuals so that antigen-driven clonal expansion of HIV-1-infected cells could be examined. Peripheral blood samples of up to about 200 mL were taken at multiple time points, with the exception of two participants who underwent leukapheresis at a single time point. The median time the participants had spent on suppressive ART was 8 years. Proviral sequencing was used to assess clonality among infected cells, whereas TCRbeta sequencing gauged the clonality of all cells within each sorted population. Cross-participant TCR cluster analysis included roughly 8 participants for CMV and more than five participants for Gag.

From the cysteine up to the phenylalanine, the CDR3 has a length of 16 residues. CDR3 DNA only is kept here, 48 bases in frame from base 1. The V and J ends are trimmed by 0 bases and 0 bases, leaving 12 bases between them. As encoded in the germline V gene, CDR1 is SGHRS while CDR2 is YFSETQ. As concerns this clone: Its antigen is unknown. Base qualities are not at hand, and no much larger clone is one base apart.

TCRbeta repertoires were sequenced from genomic DNA with the immunoSEQ hsTCRB assay version 4 in survey mode. Genomic DNA was diluted to 7.5 to 10 ng/uL, using up to roughly 1 ug per sample for TCRbeta sequencing. The original pipeline was this. TCRbeta data were analyzed in ImmunoSeq Analyzer 3.0, with diversity computed on productive nucleotide rearrangements. Lower-bound TCR diversity was estimated with the improved Chao index, and clonality with the Gini coefficient using the Immunarch R package. When different nucleotide rearrangements encoded the same CDR3beta amino acid sequence, each rearrangement was treated as a distinct clonotype. Differential abundance analysis found TCRbeta sequences that were significantly enriched in antigen-responding cells compared with anti-CD3/anti-CD28-activated cells. TCRs were clustered by predicted peptide-MHC specificity with GLIPH2, both within individual participants and across merged participant data sets. What TCRdb holds here is the immuneACCESS table cut down to in-frame rearrangements. Part of the clones is not present; checked against another copy, under half of the missing clones reflect an unresolved V gene, and the others are unexplained. From that table come the V and J calls and clone size; the DNA was used to work out D and trimming. A total of tens of thousands of clones appear in this sample, around 75% of them only once. The top ten clonotypes cover about 3% of the sample.

Taken with the paper, the label for treatment or condition translates to: suppressive antiretroviral therapy. Lysates of CMV-infected fibroblasts were used at 10 ug/mL for cell stimulation. Nonresponding CD40L-negative CD69-negative CD45RO-high memory CD4+ T cells were sorted as memory populations depleted of antigen-responding cells. HIV-1-infected adults in whom suppressive ART had been started during chronic infection were enrolled as participants. For at least 4 years, participants had undetectable plasma HIV-1 RNA, below 50 copies/mL. To be included, a participant needed positive CMV serology and a CD4+ T cell count above 400 cells/uL. Before stimulation, PBMCs were isolated using density centrifugation and depleted of CD8+ T cells. Stimulation of CD8-depleted PBMCs was carried out for more than 15 hours with anti-CD28/CD49d costimulation, CD40-blocking antibody and enfuvirtide, to prevent new infections. Sorting was done on either a Beckman Coulter MoFlo Legacy or an XDP sorter, and propidium iodide was used to exclude dead cells. The QIAamp DNA Mini Kit was used for genomic DNA extraction from samples above one million cells, and the Quick-DNA Microprep Kit was used otherwise.

Findings and caveats that apply to the study as a whole: Bulk TCR analyses could not be restricted to the rare CMV-responding cells that actually carried HIV-1 proviruses. Enrichment of degenerate expanded CDR3beta sequences was found in antigen-responding cells, suggesting convergent selection of CD4+ responses to CMV and Gag. Only a small number of individuals took part in the study, and the range of antigens tested was limited. TCRbeta richness in CMV- and Gag-responding cells was significantly lower than in anti-CD3/anti-CD28-responding cells; CMV-responding cells had higher oligoclonality than CD3/CD28-stimulated and Gag-responding cells. A correlation was observed between TCR oligoclonality and proviral oligoclonality within the same sorted populations.

The chain is encoded by TRBV5-1 joined to TRBJ1-1, with no confidently assigned D gene. Sequenced here: CD4+ T cells sorted from PBMCs after approximately 19-hour stimulation, sampled from a patient who received antiretroviral therapy. In the paper's terms, the cell subset or site label means: CD40L-CD69- CD45RO-high memory CD4 T cells not responding to CMV lysate. This sequence was found in an adult man with HIV who was CMV-seropositive. The CDR3 protein: CASSLAGGSLNTEAFF. Here is the DNA: TGCGCCAGCAGCTTGGCCGGCGGCAGCCTGAACACTGAAGCTTTCTTT.